The entry that follows covers one T cell receptor (beta chain) sequence. Its target is unknown. Some clones are missing from TCRdb's copy, which holds only in-frame ones; the method was immunoSEQ multiplex PCR. The sample records approximately 15,000 clones, about 80% being singletons. This sample is part of a study of PD-1 blockade in mismatch repair-deficient tumors. Stated time point: 10-day in vitro stimulation with candidate neoantigen peptide 5. All patients were mismatch repair deficient, assessed by either PCR or immunohistochemistry. The TCR-sequenced patients were a few responders to pembrolizumab. Each of several ELISpot-reactive candidate peptides was used for roughly ten-day stimulation. Baseline for clone expansion was a parallel culture with no peptide. The CDR3 is made up of 17 amino acids. Germline CDR1 MGHRA, CDR2 YSYEKL. J gave up 12 bases and V 4 bases, and 20 bases lay outside the gene matches.

This specimen consisted of cells cultured in vitro, obtained from a patient treated with pembrolizumab. This clonotype originated in an adult with mismatch repair-deficient cancer. The chain has TRBV4-1 and TRBJ2-1; TRBD1 matches 8 bases. The CDR3 region is CASSLPLGRDRRFRQFF. DNA of the CDR3: TGCGCCAGCAGCCTACCACTGGGCCGGGACAGGCGATTCCGGCAGTTCTTC.